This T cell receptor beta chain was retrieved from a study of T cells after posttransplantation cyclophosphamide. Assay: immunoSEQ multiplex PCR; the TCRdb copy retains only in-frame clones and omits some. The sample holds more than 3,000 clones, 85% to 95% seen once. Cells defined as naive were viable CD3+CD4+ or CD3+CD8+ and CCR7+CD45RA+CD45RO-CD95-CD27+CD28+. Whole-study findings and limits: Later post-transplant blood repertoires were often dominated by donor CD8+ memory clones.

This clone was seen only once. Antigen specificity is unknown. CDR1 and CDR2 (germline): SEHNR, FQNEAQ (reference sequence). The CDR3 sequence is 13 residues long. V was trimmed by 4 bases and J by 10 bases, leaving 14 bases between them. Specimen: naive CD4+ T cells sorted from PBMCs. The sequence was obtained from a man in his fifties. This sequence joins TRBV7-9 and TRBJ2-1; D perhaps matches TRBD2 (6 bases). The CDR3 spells CASSWTGVREQFF. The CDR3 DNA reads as TGTGCCAGCAGCTGGACGGGGGTGAGGGAGCAGTTCTTC. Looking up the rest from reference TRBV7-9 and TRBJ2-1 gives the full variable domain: DTGVSQNPRHKITKRGQNVTFRCDPISEHNRLYWYRQTLGQGPEFLTYFQNEAQLEKSRLLSDRFSAERPKGSFSTLEIQRTEQGDSAMYLCASSWTGVREQFFGPGTRLTVL.